This TCR beta chain comes out of a study of blood T cell repertoires in COVID-19. Study at large: The origin of the acute and convalescent COVID-19 samples was the United States, Italy and Spain. PBMCs, B-cell-depleted T cells, or T cells provided the cDNA or gDNA that made up the material.

Germline values: CDR1 MGHDK, CDR2 SYGVNS. Unmatched junction bases numbered 3, after V lost 4 bases and J lost 14 bases. This CDR3 contains 11 residues. In the source study's methods: Amplification from reference gene primers served as the basis for estimated nucleated cell counts. Profiling relied on immunoSEQ multiplex PCR, and the TCRdb table lists in-frame clones only, not all of them. V and J calls and clone size come straight from that table; D and trimming were deduced from the DNA. The table has 90,000 to 130,000 clones, under 75% seen once. The receptor was isolated from a woman aged 60-75 years with acute or convalescent COVID-19. Specimen: peripheral blood. The V gene is TRBV25-1, the J gene TRBJ1-4, with TRBD1 matching 8 bases. Here the CDR3 reads CASSGGDRLFF. The CDR3, as DNA: TGTGCCAGCAGTGGAGGGGACAGGCTGTTTTTT.